The clone carrying this TCR beta chain has only a few counts. This entry comes from a study of cytotoxic CD8 clonotypes in ibrutinib-treated CLL. Clones were read by immunoSEQ multiplex PCR, and TCRdb kept only the in-frame ones, dropping some. The table includes 300,000 to 350,000 clones, roughly 85% detected once. Investigators sourced around 2 micrograms of genomic DNA from cryopreserved PBMCs for TCR beta libraries. Trimming cost V 6 bases and J 4 bases; bases outside gene matches: 9. From germline, CDR1 is MDHEN and CDR2 SYDVKM. CDR3 length: 16 residues. Material: PBMCs, obtained before ibrutinib treatment. The clonotype was recovered from a human donor with chronic lymphocytic leukemia. V and J are TRBV28 and TRBJ2-1; 10 nucleotides line up with TRBD2. The CDR3 region is CASSLPTSGFYNEQFF. The CDR3, as DNA: TGTGCCAGCAGCCTACCGACTAGCGGGTTTTACAATGAGCAGTTCTTC.